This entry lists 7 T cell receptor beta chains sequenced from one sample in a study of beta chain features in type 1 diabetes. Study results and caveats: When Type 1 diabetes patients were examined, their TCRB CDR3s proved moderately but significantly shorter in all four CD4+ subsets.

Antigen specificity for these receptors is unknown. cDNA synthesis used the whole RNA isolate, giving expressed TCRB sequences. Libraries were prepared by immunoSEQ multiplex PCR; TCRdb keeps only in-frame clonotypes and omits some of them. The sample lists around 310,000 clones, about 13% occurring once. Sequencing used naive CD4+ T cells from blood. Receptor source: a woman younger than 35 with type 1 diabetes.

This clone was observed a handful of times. CDR3 sequence: CASSQVTGTDEQYV. For the CDR3, the DNA is TGCGCCAGCAGCCAAGTCACCGGGACAGACGAGCAGTACGTC. This rearrangement joins TRBV4-1 to TRBJ2-7, with 7 nucleotides matching TRBD1. Germline lookup yields CDR1 MGHRA and CDR2 YSYEKL. V lost 1 base, J lost 5 bases, and 5 bases stayed unmatched. The CDR3 spans 14 residues.

The CDR3 spells CASSAELGTVKTDEQFF. CDR3 nucleotides: TGTGCCAGCAGCGCAGAACTAGGGACAGTCAAAACCGATGAGCAGTTCTTC. The rearrangement uses TRBV9 and TRBJ2-1; the match to TRBD1 covers 7 bases. V shed 3 bases and J 8 bases; nucleotides not matched to a gene: 17. The germline gives CDR1 SGDLS, CDR2 YYNGEE. The CDR3 is 17 amino acids.

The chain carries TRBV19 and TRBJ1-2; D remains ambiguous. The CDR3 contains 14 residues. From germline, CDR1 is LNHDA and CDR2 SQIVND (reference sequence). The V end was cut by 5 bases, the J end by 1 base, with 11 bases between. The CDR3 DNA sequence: TGTGCCAGTAGTCCGGGAGCGTTTAACTATGGCTACACCTTC. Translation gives CASSPGAFNYGYTF.

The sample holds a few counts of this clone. The CDR3 reads CASSPVDRAGANVLTF. The CDR3 DNA reads TGCGCCAGCAGCCCAGTGGACAGGGCCGGGGCCAACGTCCTGACTTTC. This chain joins TRBV5-1 and TRBJ2-6; 8 positions agree with TRBD1. V dropped 4 bases and J dropped 4; count of bases not matched to a gene: 7. CDR3 size: 16 residues. The germline V gene encodes CDR1 SGHRS and CDR2 YFSETQ. Full variable domain (outside the CDR3, taken from reference TRBV5-1 and TRBJ2-6): KAGVTQTPRYLIKTRGQQVTLSCSPISGHRSVSWYQQTPGQGLQFLFEYFSETQRNKGNFPGRFSGRQFSNSRSEMNVSTLELGDSALYLCASSPVDRAGANVLTFGAGSRLTVL.

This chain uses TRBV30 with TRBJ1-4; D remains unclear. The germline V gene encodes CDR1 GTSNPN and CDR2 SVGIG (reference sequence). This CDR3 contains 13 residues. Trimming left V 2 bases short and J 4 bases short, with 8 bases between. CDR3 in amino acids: CAWSYSLNEKLFF. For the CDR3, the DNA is TGTGCCTGGAGTTACAGCCTTAATGAAAAACTGTTTTTT.

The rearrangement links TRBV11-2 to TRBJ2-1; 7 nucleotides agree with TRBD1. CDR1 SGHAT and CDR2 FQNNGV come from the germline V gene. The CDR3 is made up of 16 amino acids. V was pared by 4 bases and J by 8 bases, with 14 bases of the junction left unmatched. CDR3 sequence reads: CASSSRGGWVVDEQFF. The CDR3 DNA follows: TGTGCCAGCAGCTCCCGAGGGGGCTGGGTCGTGGATGAGCAGTTCTTC.

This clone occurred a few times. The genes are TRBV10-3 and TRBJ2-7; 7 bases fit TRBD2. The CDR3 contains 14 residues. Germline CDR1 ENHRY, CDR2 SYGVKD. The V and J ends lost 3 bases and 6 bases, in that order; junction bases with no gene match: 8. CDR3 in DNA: TGTGCCATCAGTGACATGGGCGGGAGTCGCGAGCAGTACTTC. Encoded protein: CAISDMGGSREQYF.